This TCR beta chain was captured by sequencing in a study of blood T cell repertoires in COVID-19. Study-wide context: COVID-19 samples, acute and convalescent, were from the United States, Italy and Spain.

The germline V gene encodes CDR1 LNHDA and CDR2 SQIVND (reference sequence). The CDR3 loop spans 15 amino acids. After removal of 4 bases from V and 1 base from J, the junction contained 2 bases not matched to a gene. This clone has a handful of counts. Assay used: immunoSEQ multiplex PCR; TCRdb lists only in-frame clones, some missing. The table lists 180,000 or so clones, roughly 87% of them singletons. The chain recombines TRBV19 with TRBJ2-5; 11 nucleotides match TRBD2. The sequencing input was PBMCs or T cells enriched from blood (not recorded which). The TCR comes from a human donor with acute COVID-19. The donor label of this sample is uncertain. CDR3: CASSTGTSGQETQYF. The CDR3 region has the DNA TGTGCCAGTAGTACCGGGACTAGCGGCCAAGAGACCCAGTACTTC. The variable domain in full, completed from reference TRBV19 and TRBJ2-5, reads DGGITQSPKYLFRKEGQNVTLSCEQNLNHDAMYWYRQDPGQGLRLIYYSQIVNDFQKGDIAEGYSVSREKKESFPLTVTSAQKNPTAFYLCASSTGTSGQETQYFGPGTRLLVL.